The present T cell receptor (beta chain) was sequenced within a study of cytomegalovirus exposure and HLA in healthy donors. Study overall: Most genotyped donors, over 70% of 398, had Caucasian-associated genetic ancestry.

Whole-study findings and limits: A likely sequencing artifact accounted for one observed cluster of highly shared sequence variants.

The PCR made use of 60 Vbeta and 13 Jbeta primers. Sequencing was performed with immunoSEQ multiplex PCR; in TCRdb, only in-frame clones are kept and a portion is missing. The top ten clones hold roughly 3% of a sample with about 130,000 clones, roughly four fifths of them seen once. On this clone itself: Its antigen is unidentified.

Sequenced: PBMCs. This TCR came from a man aged 25-45 years in good health and CMV-seronegative.

The CDR3 region is CASSYQGGGDGYTF. CDR3 nucleotides: TGCGCCAGCAGCTACCAGGGGGGTGGTGATGGCTACACCTTC. The chain is built from TRBV4-3 and TRBJ1-2; 7 bases fit TRBD1. With 5 bases clipped from V and 6 bases from J, the junction kept 9 bases outside the gene matches. The CDR3 consists of 14 residues. The germline gives CDR1 LGHNA, CDR2 YSLEER.